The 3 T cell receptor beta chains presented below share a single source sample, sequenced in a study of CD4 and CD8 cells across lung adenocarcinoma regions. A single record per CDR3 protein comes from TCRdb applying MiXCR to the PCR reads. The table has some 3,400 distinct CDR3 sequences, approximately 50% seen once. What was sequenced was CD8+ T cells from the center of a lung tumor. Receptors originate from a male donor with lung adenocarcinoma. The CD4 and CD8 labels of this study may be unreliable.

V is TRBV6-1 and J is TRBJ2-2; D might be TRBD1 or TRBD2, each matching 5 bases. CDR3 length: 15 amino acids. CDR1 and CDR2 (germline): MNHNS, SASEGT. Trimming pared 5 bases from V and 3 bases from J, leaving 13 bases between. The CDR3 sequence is CASSRPSRDTGELFF. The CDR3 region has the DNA TGTGCCAGCAGTAGGCCTAGCAGGGACACCGGGGAGCTGTTTTTT.

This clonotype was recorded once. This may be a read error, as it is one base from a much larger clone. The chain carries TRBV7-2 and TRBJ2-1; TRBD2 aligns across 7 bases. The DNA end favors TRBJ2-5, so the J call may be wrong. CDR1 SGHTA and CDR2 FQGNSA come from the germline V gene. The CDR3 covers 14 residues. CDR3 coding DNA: TGTGCCAGCGGCTCGCAAGCGGGAACAGAGACCCAGTACTTC. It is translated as CASGSQAGTETQYF.

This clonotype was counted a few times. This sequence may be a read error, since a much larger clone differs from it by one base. The CDR3 coding sequence is TGTGCCAGCAGTTTCGTAGGAGAGACCCAGTTCTTC. Amino acid sequence: CASSFVGETQFF. This sequence joins TRBV27 and TRBJ2-4; no reliable D call. The better agreement between TRBJ2-1 and the DNA end casts doubt on the J call. Germline CDR1 MNHEY, CDR2 SMNVEV (reference sequence). CDR3 length: 12 residues.